A single sample is the source of the 11 T cell receptor beta chains below, sequenced in a study of cytotoxic CD8 clonotypes in ibrutinib-treated CLL. TCRdb's table, derived via immunoSEQ multiplex PCR, lists solely in-frame clones and lacks some. The sample yields some 130,000 clones, 70% to 90% seen once. Specimen: PBMCs, collected after 24 months of ibrutinib treatment. Receptors originate from a human donor with chronic lymphocytic leukemia.

This clone has only a few counts. The chain carries TRBV4-3 and TRBJ2-7, with D uncertain. The germline V gene has CDR1 LGHNA and CDR2 YSLEER. V lost 0 bases and J lost 3, with 18 bases in between. This CDR3 comprises 17 residues. The CDR3 spells CASSQDNSALRRYEQYF. The CDR3 DNA is TGCGCCAGCAGCCAAGATAACAGTGCGCTAAGGCGCTACGAGCAGTACTTC.

This rearrangement joins TRBV7-2 to TRBJ2-7; D is uncertain. This CDR3 contains 14 residues. The germline V gene encodes CDR1 SGHTA and CDR2 FQGNSA. V lost 4 bases and J lost 0, with 10 bases in between. The CDR3 loop is CASSSGSYSYEQYF. The CDR3 DNA reads as TGTGCCAGCAGCTCCGGGTCTTACTCCTACGAGCAGTACTTC.

The count of this clone is one. One end of the junction fails to match germline, which may point to a read error. The CDR3, as DNA: TGTGCTAGCAGCTTTCGTGCAGGGGCACAGGAGACCCAGTACTTC. Amino acids: CASSFRAGAQETQYF. V usage is TRBV7-7 and J usage is TRBJ2-5; D is possibly TRBD1 (6 bases). CDR1 is SSHAT and CDR2 is FNYEAQ in the germline V gene (reference sequence). This CDR3 has 15 amino acids. The full variable domain, rest sourced from reference TRBV7-7 and TRBJ2-5, is GAGVSQSPRYKVTKRGQDVTLRCDPISSHATLYWYQQALGQGPEFLTYFNYEAQPDKSGLPSDRFSAERPEGSISTLTIQRTEQRDSAMYRCASSFRAGAQETQYFGPGTRLLVL.

This rearrangement joins TRBV29-1 to TRBJ1-4, with D tentatively TRBD1 (6 bases). The CDR3 is 14 amino acids. Deletions cut 4 bases from V and 4 bases from J, with 13 bases between. Germline V gene data show CDR1 as SQVTM and CDR2 as ANQGSEA. The CDR3 coding sequence is TGCAGCGTTGGAAAGGGGGGAGGTAATGAAAAACTGTTTTTT. Translation gives CSVGKGGGNEKLFF.

The chain joins TRBV21-1 to TRBJ1-3; the DNA was not compared with TRBD1, the D call given in the table. TRBV21-1 is shown as a pseudogene. This CDR3 region has 15 residues. This chain's CDR3 is CASSKEGLSGNTIYF. The CDR3 DNA reads TGTGCCAGCAGCAAAGAGGGGTTGTCTGGAAACACCATATATTTT.

The CDR3 DNA reads TGTGCCAGTAGCCCCAGAGGCGGGGGGAGCTCCTACAATGAGCAGTTCTTC. It encodes CASSPRGGGSSYNEQFF. This chain links TRBV19 with TRBJ2-1; TRBD2 aligns across 8 bases. J lost 0 bases, V lost 6 bases, and 10 bases had no gene match. The germline gives CDR1 LNHDA, CDR2 SQIVND (reference sequence). CDR3 length: 17 amino acids.

The genes are TRBV7-2 and TRBJ2-3, with TRBD2 matching over 8 bases. This CDR3 has 15 residues. From germline, CDR1 is SGHTA and CDR2 FQGNSA. Losses at the gene ends were 6 bases for V and 1 base for J; bases not matched to a gene: 6. The CDR3 is CASRPGLVRTDTQYF. The DNA of the CDR3 is TGTGCCAGCAGGCCGGGACTAGTTCGCACAGATACGCAGTATTTT.

This clone has a single count. This rearrangement joins TRBV6-6 to TRBJ2-3, with 9 nucleotides matching TRBD2. Germline lookup yields CDR1 MNHNY and CDR2 SVGAGI (reference sequence). The CDR3 has 14 amino acids. V was pared by 2 bases and J by 6 bases, with 3 bases of the junction left unmatched. CDR3 sequence: CASSYPSGGDTQYF. CDR3 in DNA: TGTGCCAGCAGTTACCCCAGCGGGGGGGATACGCAGTATTTT.

This clone was detected once. The V gene is TRBV6-5, the J gene TRBJ2-3; the match to TRBD1 covers 7 bases. Germline V gene lookup returns CDR1 MNHEY and CDR2 SVGAGI. The junction had 7 bases not matched to a gene; V was cut back by 4 bases and J by 3 bases. The CDR3 covers 15 residues. The CDR3 coding sequence is TGTGCCAGCAGTTTCAGACAGGGTGAAACAGATACGCAGTATTTT. Its translation: CASSFRQGETDTQYF.

The genes are TRBV7-2 and TRBJ2-3; no firm D call. The V end was cut by 1 base, the J end by 0 bases, with 5 bases between. This CDR3 comprises 14 residues. Germline V gives CDR1 SGHTA, CDR2 FQGNSA. CDR3 sequence reads: CASSLEPSTDTQYF. DNA for the CDR3: TGTGCCAGCAGCTTAGAGCCTAGCACAGATACGCAGTATTTT.

The gene calls are TRBV9 and TRBJ1-2, with no clear D. Trimming removed 0 bases from V and 8 bases from J, with 8 bases in between. CDR1 and CDR2 from the germline V gene are SGDLS and YYNGEE. CDR3 length equals 12 residues. CDR3 DNA sequence: TGTGCCAGCAGCGTAGTTGGAGTAGGCTACACCTTC. Translation: CASSVVGVGYTF.